This T cell receptor beta chain was captured by sequencing in a study of radiotherapy plus CTLA-4 blockade in lung cancer. TCRdb's table, derived via immunoSEQ multiplex PCR, lists solely in-frame clones and lacks some. The data contain 45,000 or so clones, 76% of them singletons. Patients with chemo-refractory metastatic non-small-cell lung cancer received focal radiation plus CTLA-4 blockade with ipilimumab. The sequenced sample was peripheral blood, obtained from a patient treated with radiotherapy plus ipilimumab. The TCR was taken from a human donor with non-small cell lung cancer who had stable disease on radiotherapy plus ipilimumab.

The CDR3 nucleotides read TGCGCCAGCAGAGTGACAGGAAATCCCTCTGGGGCCAACGTCCTGACTTTC. Protein sequence: CASRVTGNPSGANVLTF. V usage is TRBV10-2 and J usage is TRBJ2-6; possibly TRBD1 for D (6 bases). CDR1 is WSHSY, CDR2 SAAADI, per germline. V was clipped by 6 bases and J by 0 bases, with 15 bases between them. The CDR3 extends over 17 amino acids.